This TCR beta chain was obtained from a study of cytomegalovirus exposure and HLA in healthy donors. Study results and caveats: Reportedly, diagnosis of cytomegalovirus status by the classifier showed high specificity and sensitivity.

A multiplex PCR was run with 60 Vbeta primers and 13 Jbeta primers. Produced via immunoSEQ multiplex PCR; TCRdb's table is partial and in-frame only. Here the sample spans approximately 210,000 clones, 81% being singletons. This CDR3 has 12 amino acids. CDR1 is LNHDA and CDR2 is SQIVND in the germline V gene (reference sequence). With 3 bases removed from V and 5 bases from J, the gap between germline ends came to 7 bases. Note on this clone: Its target is unknown.

This chain joins TRBV19 and TRBJ1-1; D remains unclear. This TCR came from a man between 18 and 29 years old in good health and CMV-seronegative. Sequenced input: PBMCs. CDR3 residues: CASSIMQTEAFF. CDR3 coding DNA: TGTGCCAGTAGTATTATGCAGACTGAAGCTTTCTTT.